The clone carrying this T cell receptor (beta chain) was seen at least ten times. Its target is unknown. Time point denoted: sample taken at primary tumor resection. No cells were sorted before sequencing. The whole RNA sequenced was extracted from tumor, nontumor lung or frozen PBMC. This entry is derived from a study of spatial heterogeneity in lung cancer. Background on the study: Combinations of a unique TCR and a UMI were tallied in raw reads, and on average each appeared more than ten times.

Trimming cost V 2 bases and J 6 bases; bases outside gene matches: 3. Germline lookup yields CDR1 SNHLY and CDR2 FYNNEI. The CDR3 extends over 15 amino acids. General study findings and limits: At tumor resection, ubiquitous expanded TCRs were detected in blood more often than later.

TCRdb redid the calling of the 5' RACE reads with MiXCR, one entry per CDR3 protein. The sample holds 50,000 to 55,000 distinct CDR3 sequences, less than 8.5% seen once. The chain combines TRBV2 with TRBJ2-2, with 10 bases identical to TRBD2. This specimen was PBMCs, taken at surgery. This TCR was sampled from a female donor with early-stage non-small cell lung cancer. The CDR3 nucleotides are TGTGCCAGCAGTGAATCGCTAGCGGGAGCCGGGGAGCTGTTTTTT. This translates into CASSESLAGAGELFF.